What follows is one T cell receptor (beta chain) and its context. This record belongs to a study of T cell responses to AZD1222 COVID-19 vaccine. Method: immunoSEQ multiplex PCR; TCRdb's copy keeps in-frame clones and lacks some. The table lists approximately 100,000 clones, around nine tenths of them singletons. The CDR3 is 12 residues long. Germline V gene sequence: CDR1 KGHSH, CDR2 LQKENI. V was trimmed by 3 bases and J by 5 bases, leaving 5 bases between them. This chain joins TRBV18 and TRBJ2-1; the D is unclear. The source was peripheral blood, collected on day 0 of AZD1222 vaccination. This clonotype originated in an adult in good health. CDR3 protein: CASSPGNNEQFF. The CDR3 nucleotides read TGTGCCAGCTCACCCGGTAACAATGAGCAGTTCTTC.